This TCR beta chain was sequenced during a study of T-cell reconstitution after alpha-beta-depleted transplantation in children. The CDR3 has 16 residues. Trimming at V came to 5 bases and at J to 8 bases, leaving 11 bases not matched to a gene. CDR1 and CDR2 from the germline V gene are LGHDT and YNNKEL (reference sequence). Researchers prepared the TCRbeta library using unique molecular identifiers, the study reports. TCRdb reanalysed the PCR reads using MiXCR and keeps one entry per CDR3 protein. The sample has about 830,000 distinct CDR3 sequences, about 15% seen once. General study points: At the one-year point after transplant, T-cell counts and TCRbeta diversity were found to come mostly from T cells that had been newly produced. Recipient T cells and thymic progenitors that survived were the source of the high TCRbeta diversity seen at day 60 in some patients. Expanded graft clones, several hundred of them, were reportedly the source of alpha-beta T cells about two months after transplant.

This clonotype has more than one count but fewer than ten. No antigen is known for it. Sequences were derived from PBMCs, mostly from graft donor cells, sampled 360 days after TCRalphabeta/CD19-depleted stem cell transplant. The chain links TRBV3-1 to TRBJ2-1, with 11 bases lining up with TRBD1. The clonotype comes from a male patient under 18 who had a stem cell transplant for acute lymphoblastic leukemia, so the T cells may come from the graft donor. CDR3 coding DNA: TGTGCCAGCAGCGGAAAACCCGGGACAGGGGGAGATGAGCAGTTCTTC. Its translation is CASSGKPGTGGDEQFF.